Below, 13 T cell receptor beta chains from the same sample are listed, as sequenced in a study of beta chain features in type 1 diabetes (dated by TCRdb to the late 2010s). The method was the immunoSEQ multiplex PCR assay. The entire isolated RNA was reverse transcribed using the High Capacity cDNA Reverse Transcription Kit, and thus expressed TCRB transcripts were sequenced. Not all clones reach the TCRdb copy of this immuneACCESS table, which keeps in-frame sequences only. Checked studies attribute under half of the gap to unresolved V genes and leave the rest unexplained. Counted in this sample were roughly 240,000 clones; around 14% of them appeared once. Together, the top ten hold around 0.03% of the sample. The specimen sequenced was naive CD4+ T cells from blood. Reading the label with the study, this specimen's cell subset or site is: true naive CD4+ T cells. The receptors come from a woman aged 40-49 years in good health.

This clone showed up just a few times. J is TRBJ2-7 and V is TRBV12-5; D perhaps matches TRBD1 (6 bases). CDR3 length equals 17 residues. In germline, CDR1 is LGHNT, CDR2 FRNRAP. V was cut by 2 bases and J by 3 bases, with 20 bases left in between. DNA for the CDR3: TGTGCTAGTGGTTTGTCCCGTGGGGTGGGCAGGGGCTACGAGCAGTACTTC. This gives the protein CASGLSRGVGRGYEQYF.

The chain combines TRBV7-2 with TRBJ1-5, with D unresolved. With 1 base removed from V and 0 bases from J, the gap between germline ends came to 7 bases. CDR1 and CDR2 (germline): SGHTA, FQGNSA. CDR3 size: 15 residues. In DNA, the CDR3 is TGTGCCAGCAGCTTAGGCGGAATTAGCAATCAGCCCCAGCATTTT. Translated: CASSLGGISNQPQHF.

The chain recombines TRBV18 with TRBJ2-7; TRBD1 matches at 9 bases. After removal of 2 bases from V and 4 bases from J, the junction contained 3 bases not matched to a gene. This CDR3 spans 14 amino acids. Germline loops: CDR1 KGHSH, CDR2 LQKENI. The CDR3 sequence: CASSPGTGSYEQYF. In DNA form, the CDR3 reads TGTGCCAGCTCACCAGGGACAGGGAGTTACGAGCAGTACTTC.

This clone has just a few counts. The rearrangement links TRBV28 to TRBJ2-7; D possibly corresponds to TRBD1 (5 bases). The CDR3 covers 13 residues. The germline V gene has CDR1 MDHEN and CDR2 SYDVKM. With 6 bases removed from V and 2 bases from J, the gap between germline ends came to 11 bases. The CDR3 bases are TGTGCCAGCAGGACCGACAGACCCTACGAGCAGTACTTC. Protein: CASRTDRPYEQYF.

The chain uses TRBV7-2 and TRBJ1-5, with 8 positions matching TRBD1. Germline V lookup: CDR1 SGHTA, CDR2 FQGNSA. CDR3 size: 15 residues. Losses at the gene ends were 3 bases for V and 9 bases for J; bases not matched to a gene: 10. This chain's CDR3 is CASSLGTGRAGPQHF. CDR3 DNA sequence: TGTGCCAGCAGCTTGGGGACAGGTAGGGCTGGGCCCCAGCATTTT.

This clone was counted a few times. This sequence joins TRBV5-6 and TRBJ2-6; D ambiguous. The CDR3 runs 15 residues. V lost 0 bases and J lost 2, with 6 bases in between. The germline V gene has CDR1 SGHDT and CDR2 YYEEEE. This CDR3 is CASSLANPGANVLTF. The CDR3, as DNA: TGTGCCAGCAGCTTGGCCAATCCTGGGGCCAACGTCCTGACTTTC.

The J gene is TRBJ2-5, the V gene TRBV5-1, with 9 bases lining up with TRBD1. The ends lost 7 bases at V and 3 bases at J; junction bases unmatched: 4. This CDR3 is built from 13 residues. Germline CDR1 is SGHRS and CDR2 is YFSETQ. CDR3 region: CASRTGDEETQYF. DNA for the CDR3: TGCGCCAGCCGGACAGGGGATGAAGAGACCCAGTACTTC.

This clone was seen a few times. The V and J genes are TRBV6-1 and TRBJ1-1; D is ambiguous. Germline V gene sequence: CDR1 MNHNS, CDR2 SASEGT. V lost 2 bases and J lost 7, with 11 bases in between. This CDR3 is built from 13 residues. The CDR3 reads CASSEFLAGEAFF. The CDR3 region has the DNA TGTGCCAGCAGTGAATTTCTGGCGGGTGAAGCTTTCTTT.

This clone was counted between two and nine times. This chain joins TRBV7-9 and TRBJ2-2; D is unresolved. Germline loops: CDR1 SEHNR, CDR2 FQNEAQ (reference sequence). Trimming cost V 4 bases and J 2 bases, with 14 bases left between them. The CDR3 has 16 residues. The CDR3 here is CASSSSRRINTGELFF. The CDR3 bases are TGTGCCAGCAGCTCGAGCCGCCGAATAAACACCGGGGAGCTGTTTTTT.

This sequence joins TRBV27 and TRBJ2-7, with 9 bases aligning to TRBD1. V was pared by 6 bases and J by 1 base, with 7 bases of the junction left unmatched. The CDR3 loop spans 15 amino acids. Germline loops: CDR1 MNHEY, CDR2 SMNVEV (reference sequence). The CDR3 DNA is TGTGCCAGCAGCCTGGGACAGGGAGTATCCTACGAGCAGTACTTC. Amino acid sequence: CASSLGQGVSYEQYF.

The chain has TRBV5-6 and TRBJ2-3, with TRBD2 identical over 9 bases. The CDR3 spans 16 residues. Germline V gene sequence: CDR1 SGHDT, CDR2 YYEEEE. J lost 0 bases, V lost 0 bases, and 2 bases had no gene match. This CDR3 is CASSLASGGSTDTQYF. Written as DNA, the CDR3 is TGTGCCAGCAGCTTGGCGAGCGGGGGGAGCACAGATACGCAGTATTTT.

This clone turned up a few times. V is TRBV28 and J is TRBJ2-7; perhaps TRBD1 as D (6 bases). From germline, CDR1 is MDHEN and CDR2 SYDVKM. The CDR3 loop spans 12 amino acids. V lost 6 bases and J lost 6, with 12 bases in between. The CDR3 region is CASSSLRGEQYF. The CDR3 nucleotides read TGTGCCAGCAGCTCCCTCAGGGGCGAGCAGTACTTC.

V is TRBV18 and J is TRBJ2-1; TRBD2 agrees at 10 bases. The ends lost 1 base at V and 10 bases at J; junction bases unmatched: 10. CDR3 length: 16 residues. Germline V CDR1 and CDR2: KGHSH, LQKENI. The CDR3 nucleotides are TGTGCCAGCTCACCACAATCCAGCGGGGGGGCTGGAGAGCAGTTCTTC. The encoded protein is CASSPQSSGGAGEQFF.